These 9 T cell receptor beta chains originate from one sample sequenced in a study of radiation and T cells in renal cell carcinoma. Method: immunoSEQ multiplex PCR; TCRdb's copy keeps in-frame clones and lacks some. The sample yields 80,000 or so clones, about 89% seen once. The time point was: blood 4 weeks post-SBRT, at nephrectomy. The treatment denotes: 15 Gy SBRT to primary tumor, nephrectomy 4 weeks later. Source: blood, taken from a patient whose treatment included radiotherapy and nephrectomy. Receptors were obtained from a woman aged 65 to 85 with renal cell carcinoma.

V is TRBV28 and J is TRBJ1-3; D unresolved. Germline values: CDR1 MDHEN, CDR2 SYDVKM. Trimming shortened V by 4 bases and J by 1 base, and 11 bases separated the two germline ends. This CDR3 has 15 amino acids. CDR3 coding DNA: TGTGCCAGCAGTTCGCGAGGAGGGTCTGGAAACACCATATATTTT. This translates into CASSSRGGSGNTIYF.

As to this clone: Other DNA variants within this sample encode the same CDR3. J is TRBJ1-1 and V is TRBV11-2; D gene unclear. The CDR3 has 13 amino acids. CDR1 and CDR2 from the germline V gene are SGHAT and FQNNGV. The V and J ends lost 2 bases and 6 bases respectively, with 10 bases between them. The CDR3 DNA follows: TGTGCCAGCAGCTTAATCGGGGTAGCTGAAGCTTTCTTT. Translation: CASSLIGVAEAFF.

The V and J genes are TRBV7-9 and TRBJ1-1; 10 positions match TRBD1. The junction had 7 bases not matched to a gene; V was cut back by 5 bases and J by 4 bases. This CDR3 comprises 15 residues. CDR1 and CDR2 from the germline V gene are SEHNR and FQNEAQ (reference sequence). The CDR3 DNA sequence: TGTGCCAGCAGCGAAACCGGGACAGGGGCCACTGAAGCTTTCTTT. Protein sequence: CASSETGTGATEAFF.

The chain employs TRBV9 and TRBJ2-5, with D perhaps TRBD1 (6 bases). The CDR3 spans 12 residues. V was clipped by 4 bases and J by 5 bases, with 9 bases between them. Per germline, CDR1 SGDLS and CDR2 YYNGEE. The chain's CDR3 is CASSIRGETQYF. CDR3 coding DNA: TGTGCCAGCAGCATTAGGGGGGAGACCCAGTACTTC.

CDR3 nucleotides: TGTGCCAGCAGTCCCCCCGGTGGACAGGGTGTCAATGAGCAGTTCTTC. Translated, it gives CASSPPGGQGVNEQFF. The chain is built from TRBV28 and TRBJ2-1; 8 bases align to TRBD1. This CDR3 is built from 16 residues. The germline CDR1 and CDR2 sequences are MDHEN and SYDVKM. The V and J ends lost 5 bases and 6 bases, in that order; junction bases with no gene match: 12. The whole variable domain, remainder taken from reference TRBV28 and TRBJ2-1, is DVKVTQSSRYLVKRTGEKVFLECVQDMDHENMFWYRQDPGLGLRLIYFSYDVKMKEKGDIPEGYSVSREKKERFSLILESASTNQTSMYLCASSPPGGQGVNEQFFGPGTRLTVL.

This sequence joins TRBV4-1 and TRBJ2-2; D not resolved. Germline loops: CDR1 MGHRA, CDR2 YSYEKL. The CDR3 runs 14 residues. V shed 1 base and J shed 0 bases, with 3 bases lying between them. CDR3 sequence: CASSQVSNTGELFF. The CDR3 region has the DNA TGCGCCAGCAGCCAAGTCTCGAACACCGGGGAGCTGTTTTTT.

J is TRBJ2-6 and V is TRBV11-3; the match to TRBD1 covers 7 bases. This CDR3 is 15 amino acids long. Germline values: CDR1 SGHNT, CDR2 YENEEA. The trim removed 4 bases at V and 2 bases at J, leaving 2 bases unmatched. The CDR3 region has the DNA TGTGCCAGCAGCTCCCAGGGGGCTGGGGCCAACGTCCTGACTTTC. This codes for CASSSQGAGANVLTF.

The chain links TRBV5-1 to TRBJ1-2, with 7 nucleotides matching TRBD1. The trim removed 4 bases at V and 8 bases at J, leaving 14 bases unmatched. Germline loops: CDR1 SGHRS, CDR2 YFSETQ. The CDR3 has 15 residues. DNA of the CDR3: TGCGCCAGCAGCCCTACTGTTTGGACAGGAAGCGGCTACACCTTC. Amino acids: CASSPTVWTGSGYTF.

This sequence joins TRBV28 and TRBJ1-2; D gene ambiguous. The CDR3 consists of 13 residues. Per the germline V gene, CDR1 is MDHEN and CDR2 is SYDVKM. Trimming pared 5 bases from V and 6 bases from J, leaving 13 bases between. The CDR3 is CASSPPQKDGYTF. CDR3 sequence (DNA): TGTGCCAGCAGTCCTCCACAGAAGGATGGCTACACCTTC.